The clone carrying this T cell receptor beta chain was detected ten times or more. Germline assignment: CDR1 SGDLS and CDR2 YYNGEE. This CDR3 is 16 amino acids long. The V segment lost 3 bases and the J segment 5 bases; nucleotides outside the gene matches: 10. The record originates from a study of blood T cells in healthy people across ages. The authors ran a second PCR of 7 to 11 cycles using a sample-barcoded 5' primer and a J-beta primer mix. MiXCR, run by TCRdb on the 5' RACE reads, gives a single entry per CDR3 protein. The table records under 1,100,000 distinct CDR3 sequences, roughly a quarter of them present only once. Each donor was a healthy Caucasian individual from Russia, aged roughly 6 to 95. This sample also appeared in a second study, on T cells of mothers and their children. That paper adds: Sample barcodes and 2-4 random nucleotides came from the second PCR's M1S primer. The analysis detected no persistent microchimeric T cell clones.

The chain joins TRBV9 to TRBJ2-3; 9 nucleotides match TRBD2. The clonotype comes from a girl aged 2 to 9 in good health. Sequencing was carried out using blood. CDR3 sequence: CASSGPIAGVVDTQYF. The CDR3 DNA follows: TGTGCCAGCAGCGGCCCAATAGCGGGAGTGGTAGATACGCAGTATTTT.